Here is one T cell receptor (beta chain) with its context. Its specificity is not known. This sample was included in a study of T cell responses to AZD1222 COVID-19 vaccine. Study-wide results and caveats: Clonal diversity may have been underestimated, and the donors were mostly white British, with more females than males. All repertoire sampling was performed exclusively after the peak T cell response. The reported proportion of spike-specific TCRs targeting unmutated variant regions was nearly half.

Germline loops: CDR1 MGHDK, CDR2 SYGVNS. CDR3 length equals 11 residues. The V end lost 3 bases, the J end lost 9 bases, and 6 bases lay between the germline ends. TCRdb keeps only in-frame clones here, not all; method: immunoSEQ multiplex PCR. Here the sample spans approximately 130,000 clones, roughly nine tenths being singletons. The chain links TRBV25-1 to TRBJ2-1; D is perhaps TRBD2 (5 bases). This clonotype was obtained from an adult in good health. Here the sequenced sample was peripheral blood, taken on day 0 of AZD1222 vaccination. The CDR3 DNA sequence: TGTGCCAGCAGTGATGAGGGTGAGCAGTTCTTC. This translates into CASSDEGEQFF.